What follows are 25 T cell receptor beta chains derived from one specimen sequenced in a study of blood T cell repertoires in COVID-19. This table comes from immunoSEQ multiplex PCR, and its TCRdb copy is limited to in-frame clones, with some not included. Of approximately 150,000 clones in the sample, about 83% were seen once. The sample taken for sequencing was peripheral blood. All receptors come from a human donor in a cohort sampled during active COVID-19.

V usage is TRBV9 and J usage is TRBJ2-7; 9 nucleotides agree with TRBD1. The CDR3 consists of 14 residues. Germline V CDR1 and CDR2: SGDLS, YYNGEE. Trimming at V came to 3 bases and at J to 3 bases, leaving 4 bases not matched to a gene. CDR3 residues: CASSATTGGYEQYF. The DNA for the CDR3 is TGTGCCAGCAGCGCAACGACAGGGGGCTACGAGCAGTACTTC.

The V call is TRBV7-9, the J call TRBJ1-5, with D unresolved. Germline V gene lookup returns CDR1 SEHNR and CDR2 FQNEAQ (reference sequence). V lost 2 bases, J lost 7 bases, and 6 bases lay in between. This CDR3 is built from 12 residues. CDR3 amino acids: CASSLIGQPQHF. CDR3 nucleotides: TGTGCCAGCAGCTTAATTGGCCAGCCCCAGCATTTT.

The J gene is TRBJ1-1, the V gene TRBV19; 7 bases match TRBD1. From germline, CDR1 is LNHDA and CDR2 SQIVND (reference sequence). Trimming cost V 10 bases and J 5 bases; bases outside gene matches: 10. The CDR3 runs to 13 residues. The DNA for the CDR3 is TGTGCCACCTCCCTGACAGGGTGGACTGAAGCTTTCTTT. This codes for CATSLTGWTEAFF.

The chain is built from TRBV6-1 and TRBJ1-1; TRBD1 agrees at 9 bases. CDR1 is MNHNS and CDR2 is SASEGT in the germline V gene. The CDR3 totals 19 residues. V dropped 2 bases and J dropped 0; count of bases not matched to a gene: 13. The CDR3, as DNA: TGTGCCAGCAGTGAAATTGGGGGACAGGGTGCCTTCTTGAACACTGAAGCTTTCTTT. It translates to CASSEIGGQGAFLNTEAFF.

The chain employs TRBV4-3 and TRBJ1-5; TRBD1 matches 7 bases. CDR3 length equals 17 residues. V shed 0 bases and J 6 bases; nucleotides not matched to a gene: 11. Germline CDR1 is LGHNA and CDR2 is YSLEER. This chain's CDR3 is CASSQDPPTGSAQPQHF. The DNA of the CDR3 is TGCGCCAGCAGCCAAGATCCTCCGACAGGGTCGGCTCAGCCCCAGCATTTT.

V is TRBV3-1 (or the pseudogene TRBV3-2) and J is TRBJ1-1; no firm D call. CDR1 is LGHDT and CDR2 is YNNKEL in the germline V gene (reference sequence). Trimming removed 4 bases from V and 4 bases from J, with 10 bases in between. The CDR3 has 13 residues. CDR3 protein: CASSLYRGTEAFF. CDR3 DNA: TGTGCCAGCAGCCTATACCGCGGCACTGAAGCTTTCTTT.

The chain links TRBV7-8 to TRBJ2-3; TRBD2 might be the D (5 bases). Germline V gives CDR1 SGHVS, CDR2 FQNEAQ. The CDR3 length is 14 residues. V lost 1 base, J lost 3 bases, and 8 bases lay in between. The CDR3 nucleotides read TGTGCCAGCAGCTTAGTTCCGGGAACAGATACGCAGTATTTT. Its protein product is CASSLVPGTDTQYF.

The V call is TRBV9, the J call TRBJ2-2; 7 bases align to TRBD2. V lost 0 bases and J lost 2; bases outside the gene matches: 4. CDR3 length equals 16 residues. In germline, CDR1 is SGDLS, CDR2 YYNGEE. Written as DNA, the CDR3 is TGTGCCAGCAGCGTAGGAGGCGGGGGTAACACCGGGGAGCTGTTTTTT. Translated: CASSVGGGGNTGELFF.

The chain links TRBV11-2 to TRBJ2-7; 9 bases fit TRBD1. From germline, CDR1 is SGHAT and CDR2 FQNNGV. The CDR3 contains 14 residues. V dropped 5 bases and J dropped 5; count of bases not matched to a gene: 7. CDR3 sequence (DNA): TGTGCCAGCAGCCACGGACAGGGGATGGACGAGCAGTACTTC. This encodes CASSHGQGMDEQYF.

This rearrangement joins TRBV19 to TRBJ2-5, with TRBD1 matching 10 bases. The CDR3 length is 16 residues. Germline V gene lookup returns CDR1 LNHDA and CDR2 SQIVND (reference sequence). V lost 6 bases to trimming and J lost 5 bases; unmatched junction nucleotides: 12. The CDR3 spells CASSSEDRGIWETQYF. In DNA form, the CDR3 reads TGTGCCAGTAGCAGCGAGGACAGGGGGATTTGGGAGACCCAGTACTTC.

The J gene is TRBJ2-2, the V gene TRBV9, with D possibly being TRBD2 (6 bases). This CDR3 is built from 14 residues. V gave up 3 bases and J gave up 1 base, with 7 bases separating them. Looked up from germline, CDR1 is SGDLS and CDR2 is YYNGEE. CDR3 amino acids: CASSDGGNTGELFF. DNA of the CDR3: TGTGCCAGCAGCGACGGGGGGAACACCGGGGAGCTGTTTTTT.

This chain connects TRBV30 to TRBJ1-1; D is perhaps TRBD1 (6 bases). CDR1 and CDR2 from the germline V gene are GTSNPN and SVGIG (reference sequence). The CDR3 is 11 amino acids. V dropped 7 bases and J dropped 10 bases, with 16 bases sitting between them. The DNA for the CDR3 is TGTGCCTTTAATCGGGGGGCGCTAGCTTTCTTT. Translated: CAFNRGALAFF.

The chain uses TRBV15 and TRBJ1-1, with 8 bases aligning to TRBD1. There are 16 residues in the CDR3. Germline-derived CDR1 and CDR2 are LNHNV and YYDKDF (reference sequence). V was pared by 0 bases and J by 4 bases, with 7 bases of the junction left unmatched. CDR3 residues: CATSREGGTGGTEAFF. CDR3 coding DNA: TGTGCCACCAGCAGAGAGGGGGGTACAGGGGGCACTGAAGCTTTCTTT. Full variable domain (outside the CDR3, taken from reference TRBV15 and TRBJ1-1): DAMVIQNPRYQVTQFGKPVTLSCSQTLNHNVMYWYQQKSSQAPKLLFHYYDKDFNNEADTPDNFQSRRPNTSFCFLDIRSPGLGDTAMYLCATSREGGTGGTEAFFGQGTRLTVV.

The rearrangement joins TRBV4-1 to TRBJ1-6, with 11 bases lining up with TRBD1. CDR1 is MGHRA, CDR2 YSYEKL, per germline. The CDR3 contains 15 residues. J was trimmed by 8 bases and V by 5 bases; bases with no gene match: 5. The DNA of the CDR3 is TGCGCCAGCAGCAAAGGGACAGGGGGGGATTCACCCCTCCACTTT. Its translation: CASSKGTGGDSPLHF.

This chain connects TRBV28 to TRBJ2-7, with a weak D call TRBD1 (7 bases). CDR1 and CDR2 (germline): MDHEN, SYDVKM. The CDR3 length is 12 residues. With 7 bases removed from V and 6 bases from J, the gap between germline ends came to 13 bases. The chain's CDR3 is CASTRGVGEQYF. In nucleotides, the CDR3 is TGTGCCAGCACCAGGGGGGTGGGCGAGCAGTACTTC.

J is TRBJ2-1 and V is TRBV5-4, with 11 bases fitting TRBD2. The CDR3 spans 15 residues. The germline CDR1 and CDR2 sequences are SGHNT and YYREEE (reference sequence). The V gene end was trimmed by 4 bases and the J gene end by 7 bases; junction bases not matched to a gene: 7. The CDR3 DNA reads TGTGCCAGCAGCCACGACGGACTAGCGGGTAATGAGCAGTTCTTC. Translated: CASSHDGLAGNEQFF.

The V call is TRBV15, the J call TRBJ2-5; the D gene is possibly TRBD1 (6 bases). The CDR3 spans 15 residues. From germline, CDR1 is LNHNV and CDR2 YYDKDF (reference sequence). V lost 3 bases, J lost 2 bases, and 13 bases lay in between. Here the CDR3 DNA reads TGTGCCACCAGCAGGGACCGGGGACAACAAGAGACCCAGTACTTC. This codes for CATSRDRGQQETQYF.

The rearrangement uses TRBV6-6 and TRBJ1-2; 8 positions match TRBD1. The germline CDR1 and CDR2 sequences are MNHNY and SVGAGI (reference sequence). The CDR3 covers 15 residues. After removal of 1 base from V and 4 bases from J, the junction contained 5 bases not matched to a gene. In DNA, the CDR3 is TGTGCCAGCAGTTACTTACAGGGGGGAGTCTATGGCTACACCTTC. It translates to CASSYLQGGVYGYTF.

This clone was detected only once. The chain carries TRBV6-5 and TRBJ2-7; 8 bases are shared with TRBD1. J lost 6 bases, V lost 2 bases, and 3 bases had no gene match. CDR3 size: 13 residues. Germline CDR1 and CDR2: MNHEY and SVGAGI. CDR3 amino acids: CASSYRQGLEQYF. DNA for the CDR3: TGTGCCAGCAGTTACAGACAGGGGCTCGAGCAGTACTTC.

The J gene is TRBJ2-4, the V gene TRBV2; 7 bases agree with TRBD1. V lost 5 bases, J lost 10 bases, and 8 bases stayed unmatched. The CDR3 loop spans 13 amino acids. Germline CDR1 and CDR2: SNHLY and FYNNEI. The chain's CDR3 is CASSTGAHGIQYF. The CDR3 DNA sequence: TGTGCCAGCAGTACAGGGGCTCATGGGATTCAGTACTTC.

The chain joins TRBV12-3 or TRBV12-4 to TRBJ2-7, with D maybe TRBD1 (5 bases). Trimming left V 8 bases short and J 6 bases short, with 11 bases between. The CDR3 has 11 residues. The CDR3 loop is CASANRGEQYF. The CDR3 DNA reads as TGTGCCAGCGCAAATAGGGGCGAGCAGTACTTC.

This rearrangement joins TRBV30 to TRBJ1-1, with D possibly TRBD1 on 5 matching bases. Trimming cost V 0 bases and J 4 bases, with 18 bases left between them. In germline, CDR1 is GTSNPN, CDR2 SVGIG (reference sequence). The CDR3 totals 16 residues. CDR3: CAWSVSIFAGGTEAFF. In DNA form, the CDR3 reads TGTGCCTGGAGTGTGTCTATCTTTGCGGGGGGCACTGAAGCTTTCTTT.

The gene calls are TRBV30 and TRBJ2-1, with 7 bases identical to TRBD2. CDR3 size: 15 residues. V shed 1 base and J 0 bases; nucleotides not matched to a gene: 3. Germline loops: CDR1 GTSNPN, CDR2 SVGIG (reference sequence). This CDR3 reads CAWSALAASYNEQFF. The CDR3 coding sequence is TGTGCCTGGAGTGCGCTAGCGGCCTCCTACAATGAGCAGTTCTTC.

The rearrangement links TRBV6-6 to TRBJ1-1; D ambiguous. V shed 2 bases and J shed 1 base, with 5 bases lying between them. The CDR3 length is 13 residues. Germline CDR1 MNHNY, CDR2 SVGAGI (reference sequence). The CDR3 loop reads CASSYAGNTEAFF. CDR3 DNA: TGTGCCAGCAGTTACGCCGGGAACACTGAAGCTTTCTTT.

CDR3 DNA sequence: TGTGCCAGCAGTCGATGGACTAGCGGGAGGATTCGCGAGCAGTACTTC. This encodes CASSRWTSGRIREQYF. The chain joins TRBV6-6 to TRBJ2-7, with 14 bases aligning to TRBD2. The CDR3 has 16 residues. Germline values: CDR1 MNHNY, CDR2 SVGAGI (reference sequence). Germline trimming cut 5 bases from V and 6 bases from J; bases unmatched to any gene: 9.